This T cell receptor (beta chain) comes out of a study of blood T cells in healthy people across ages. Study-wide points: PBMCs left unsorted prevented a conclusive naive versus antigen-experienced comparison. Diversity of TCR beta per million T cells declined in a roughly linear way with age.

Details on this clonotype: Its matching antigen is unknown.

The germline V and J ends were trimmed by 0 bases and 7 bases, with 12 bases remaining between them. The CDR3 runs 15 residues. From germline, CDR1 is LGHNA and CDR2 YNFKEQ. Then a second PCR, running about 7 to 11 cycles, was carried out with a sample-barcoded 5' primer and a J-beta primer mix. TCRdb reanalysed the 5' RACE reads using MiXCR and keeps one entry per CDR3 protein. The sample lists 800,000 or so distinct CDR3 sequences, around 50% occurring once. V usage is TRBV4-2 and J usage is TRBJ1-4, with no clear D. The source is an elderly man in good health. The sample comprised blood. The CDR3 DNA follows: TGTGCCAGCAGCCAAGATAGGAAGGGTCTTGAAAAACTGTTTTTT. This encodes CASSQDRKGLEKLFF.